Sequencing of this T cell receptor (beta chain) was carried out in a study of blood T cell repertoires in COVID-19. Across under 25 US areas, participants ranged in age from about 18 to 90 years. The CDR3 runs to 11 residues. Germline V lookup: CDR1 SQVTM, CDR2 ANQGSEA. Trimming removed 4 bases at V and 4 bases at J, with 7 bases between. This clone came up once. The method was immunoSEQ multiplex PCR; TCRdb's version includes in-frame clones alone and lacks a portion of them. The sample lists 280,000 or so clones, nearly 90% occurring once. The sequence came from a woman in her late teens or twenties with acute COVID-19. Sequenced material: PBMCs or T cells enriched from blood (not recorded which). This rearrangement joins TRBV29-1 to TRBJ1-1; D is unresolved. This CDR3 is CSVVVSTEAFF. The CDR3 DNA sequence: TGCAGCGTTGTGGTGAGCACTGAAGCTTTCTTT.